The entry that follows covers one T cell receptor beta chain sequence. This record belongs to a study of blood T cell repertoires in COVID-19. The protocol was immunoSEQ multiplex PCR, while the TCRdb copy is restricted to in-frame clones and leaves out a portion. The sample carries 220,000 or so clones, 84% recorded once. The clonotype comes from a middle-aged woman who had recovered from COVID-19. The sequenced sample consisted of PBMCs or T cells enriched from blood (not recorded which).

The CDR3 region is CASRGTPNQPQHF. In nucleotides, the CDR3 is TGTGCCAGCAGGGGGACTCCTAATCAGCCCCAGCATTTT. The chain joins TRBV12-3 or TRBV12-4 to TRBJ1-5; a weak D match, TRBD1 (5 bases). The CDR3 runs 13 residues. The V and J ends lost 6 bases and 4 bases respectively, with 10 bases between them.